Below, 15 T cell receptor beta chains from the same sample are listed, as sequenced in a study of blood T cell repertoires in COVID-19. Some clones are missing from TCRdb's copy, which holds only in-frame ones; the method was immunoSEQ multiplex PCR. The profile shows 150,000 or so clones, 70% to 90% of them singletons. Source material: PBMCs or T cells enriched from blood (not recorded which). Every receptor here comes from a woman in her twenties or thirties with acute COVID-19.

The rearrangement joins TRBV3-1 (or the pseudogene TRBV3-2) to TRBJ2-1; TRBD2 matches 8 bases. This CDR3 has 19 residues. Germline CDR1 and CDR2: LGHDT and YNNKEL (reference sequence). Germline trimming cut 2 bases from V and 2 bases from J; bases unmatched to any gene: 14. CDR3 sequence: CASSQFGLAFGGAYNEQFF. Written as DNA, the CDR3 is TGTGCCAGCAGCCAATTCGGACTAGCCTTTGGGGGTGCCTACAATGAGCAGTTCTTC.

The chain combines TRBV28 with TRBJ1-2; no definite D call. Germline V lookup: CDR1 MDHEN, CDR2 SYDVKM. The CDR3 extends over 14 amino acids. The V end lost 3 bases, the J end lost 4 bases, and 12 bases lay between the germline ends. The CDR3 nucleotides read TGTGCCAGCAGTTTTTCGTGGGAGGTCTATGGCTACACCTTC. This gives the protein CASSFSWEVYGYTF.

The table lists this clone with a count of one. The DNA for the CDR3 is TGTGCCAGCAGCGTACAACAGGCGAACACTGAAGCTTTCTTT. Its translation: CASSVQQANTEAFF. The rearrangement joins TRBV9 to TRBJ1-1; D possibly corresponds to TRBD1 (5 bases). The CDR3 is 14 amino acids. Germline V CDR1 and CDR2: SGDLS, YYNGEE. V was cut by 1 base and J by 1 base, with 8 bases left in between.

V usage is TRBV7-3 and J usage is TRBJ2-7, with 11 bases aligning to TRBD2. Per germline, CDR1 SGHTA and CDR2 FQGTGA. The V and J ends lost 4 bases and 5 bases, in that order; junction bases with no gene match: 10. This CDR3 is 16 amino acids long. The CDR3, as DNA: TGTGCCAGCAGCTCCTGGATAGCGGGAGGGCCCCACGAGCAGTACTTC. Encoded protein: CASSSWIAGGPHEQYF.

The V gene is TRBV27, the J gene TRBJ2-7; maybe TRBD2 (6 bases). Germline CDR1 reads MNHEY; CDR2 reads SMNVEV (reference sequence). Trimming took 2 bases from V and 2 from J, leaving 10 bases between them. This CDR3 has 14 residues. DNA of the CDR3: TGTGCCAGCAGTTTAGTCGGGGGTACCTACGAGCAGTACTTC. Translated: CASSLVGGTYEQYF.

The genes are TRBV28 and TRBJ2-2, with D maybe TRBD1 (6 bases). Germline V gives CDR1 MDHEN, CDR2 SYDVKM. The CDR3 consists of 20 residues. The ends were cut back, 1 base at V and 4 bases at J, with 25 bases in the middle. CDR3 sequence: CASSLSPFGTLDSLTGELFF. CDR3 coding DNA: TGTGCCAGCAGTTTATCTCCCTTTGGGACACTAGATTCCCTCACCGGGGAGCTGTTTTTT.

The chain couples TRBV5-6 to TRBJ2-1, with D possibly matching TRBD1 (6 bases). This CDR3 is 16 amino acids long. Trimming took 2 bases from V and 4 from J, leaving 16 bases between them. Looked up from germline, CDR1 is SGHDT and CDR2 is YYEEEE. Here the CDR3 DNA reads TGTGCCAGCAGCTTACAAACCGGGACACTTTACAATGAGCAGTTCTTC. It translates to CASSLQTGTLYNEQFF.

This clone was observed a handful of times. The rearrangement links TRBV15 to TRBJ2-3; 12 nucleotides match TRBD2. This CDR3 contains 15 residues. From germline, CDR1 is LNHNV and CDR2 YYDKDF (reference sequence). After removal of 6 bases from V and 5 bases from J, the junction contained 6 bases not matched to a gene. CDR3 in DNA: TGTGCCACCAGTACGACTAGCGGGAGTGTAGATACGCAGTATTTT. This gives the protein CATSTTSGSVDTQYF.

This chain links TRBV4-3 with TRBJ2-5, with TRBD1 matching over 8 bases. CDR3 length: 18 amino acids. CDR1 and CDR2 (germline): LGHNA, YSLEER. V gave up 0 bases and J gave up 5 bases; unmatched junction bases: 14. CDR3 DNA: TGCGCCAGCAGCCAAGATCCTTGGGCCCCAGGGGGCTCCGAGACCCAGTACTTC. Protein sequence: CASSQDPWAPGGSETQYF.

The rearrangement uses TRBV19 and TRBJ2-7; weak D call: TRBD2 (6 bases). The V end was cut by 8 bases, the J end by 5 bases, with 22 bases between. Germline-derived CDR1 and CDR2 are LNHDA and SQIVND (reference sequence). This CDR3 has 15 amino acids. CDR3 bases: TGTGCCAGTCGGGGCGGGGCAATGCGGACCGACGAGCAGTACTTC. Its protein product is CASRGGAMRTDEQYF.

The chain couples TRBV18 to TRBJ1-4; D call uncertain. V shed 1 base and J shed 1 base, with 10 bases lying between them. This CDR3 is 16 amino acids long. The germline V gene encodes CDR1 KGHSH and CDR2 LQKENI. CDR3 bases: TGTGCCAGCTCACCACTTGGAGGGATAACTAATGAAAAACTGTTTTTT. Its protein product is CASSPLGGITNEKLFF.

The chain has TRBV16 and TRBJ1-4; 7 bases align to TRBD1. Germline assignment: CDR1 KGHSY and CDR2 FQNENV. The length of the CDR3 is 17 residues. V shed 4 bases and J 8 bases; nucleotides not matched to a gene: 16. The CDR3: CASSPPAFGVGQEKLFF. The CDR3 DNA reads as TGTGCCAGCAGCCCGCCCGCGTTCGGGGTGGGACAGGAAAAACTGTTTTTT.

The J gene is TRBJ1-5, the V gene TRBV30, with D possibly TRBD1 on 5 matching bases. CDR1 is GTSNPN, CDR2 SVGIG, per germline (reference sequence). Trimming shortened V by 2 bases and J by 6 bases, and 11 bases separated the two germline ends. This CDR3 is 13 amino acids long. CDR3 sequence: CAWSSREGQPQHF. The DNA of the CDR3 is TGTGCCTGGAGTAGCAGGGAGGGTCAGCCCCAGCATTTT.

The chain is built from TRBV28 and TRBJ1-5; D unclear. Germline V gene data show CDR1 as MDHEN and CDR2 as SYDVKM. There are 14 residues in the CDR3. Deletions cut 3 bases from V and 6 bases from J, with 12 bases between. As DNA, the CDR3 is TGTGCCAGCAGTTTGGCGTGGAGGATTCAGCCCCAGCATTTT. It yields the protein CASSLAWRIQPQHF.

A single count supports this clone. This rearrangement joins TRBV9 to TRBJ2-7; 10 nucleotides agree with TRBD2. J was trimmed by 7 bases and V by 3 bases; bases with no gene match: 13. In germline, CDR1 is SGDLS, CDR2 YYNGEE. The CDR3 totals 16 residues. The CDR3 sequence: CASSALAGGPNEEQYF. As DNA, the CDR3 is TGTGCCAGCAGCGCCTTAGCGGGAGGCCCTAATGAGGAGCAGTACTTC.